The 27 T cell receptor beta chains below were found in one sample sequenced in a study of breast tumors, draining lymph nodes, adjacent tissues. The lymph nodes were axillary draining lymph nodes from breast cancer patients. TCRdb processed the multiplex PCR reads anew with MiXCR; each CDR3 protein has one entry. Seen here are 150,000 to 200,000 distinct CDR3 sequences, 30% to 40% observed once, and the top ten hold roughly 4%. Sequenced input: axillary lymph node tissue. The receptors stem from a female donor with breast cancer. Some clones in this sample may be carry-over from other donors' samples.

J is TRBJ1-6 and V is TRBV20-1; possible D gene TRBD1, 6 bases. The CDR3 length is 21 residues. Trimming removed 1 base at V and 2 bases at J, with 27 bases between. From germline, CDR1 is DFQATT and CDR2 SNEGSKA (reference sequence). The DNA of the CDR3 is TGCAGTGCTAGAGGAGGGGGGGGAGGGTTCGGGAGGAGAACCTATAATTCACCCCTCCACTTT. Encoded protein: CSARGGGGGFGRRTYNSPLHF.

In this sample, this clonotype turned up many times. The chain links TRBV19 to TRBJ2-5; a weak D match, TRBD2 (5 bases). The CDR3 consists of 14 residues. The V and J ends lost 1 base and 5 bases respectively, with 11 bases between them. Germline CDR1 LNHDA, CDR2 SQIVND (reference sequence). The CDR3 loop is CASSIGTRVETQYF. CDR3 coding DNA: TGTGCCAGTAGTATAGGAACTAGAGTGGAGACCCAGTACTTC.

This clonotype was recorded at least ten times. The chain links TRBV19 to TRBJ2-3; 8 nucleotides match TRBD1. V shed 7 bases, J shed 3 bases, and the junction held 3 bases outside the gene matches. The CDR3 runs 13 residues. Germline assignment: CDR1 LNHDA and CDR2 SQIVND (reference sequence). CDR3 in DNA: TGTGCCAGTACAGGGGGCTGGACAGATACGCAGTATTTT. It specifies CASTGGWTDTQYF.

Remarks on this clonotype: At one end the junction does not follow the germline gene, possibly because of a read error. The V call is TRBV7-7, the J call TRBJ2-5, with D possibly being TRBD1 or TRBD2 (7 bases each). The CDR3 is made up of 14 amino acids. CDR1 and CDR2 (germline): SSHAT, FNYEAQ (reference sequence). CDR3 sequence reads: CASSQGGRRETQYF. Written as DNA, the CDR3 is TGTGCTAGCAGCCAGGGGGGGAGACGGGAGACCCAGTACTTC.

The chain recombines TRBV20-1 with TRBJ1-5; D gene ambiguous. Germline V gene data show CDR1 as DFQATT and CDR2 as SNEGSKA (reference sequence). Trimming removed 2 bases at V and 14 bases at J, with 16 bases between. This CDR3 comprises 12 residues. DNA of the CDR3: TGCAGTGCTAGATCGGCTGGCACCTACGAGCATTTT. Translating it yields CSARSAGTYEHF.

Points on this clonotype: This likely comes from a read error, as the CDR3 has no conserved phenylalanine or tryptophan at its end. CDR3 sequence (DNA): TGCAGTGCTAGAGATTTGGCGGAGGGACGGAATGAAGCTTTCTGT. The encoded protein is CSARDLAEGRNEAFC. The chain uses TRBV20-1 and TRBJ1-1, with a tentative D call TRBD1 (5 bases). V lost 0 bases and J lost 7, with 18 bases in between. The CDR3 runs 15 residues. Germline CDR1 reads DFQATT; CDR2 reads SNEGSKA (reference sequence).

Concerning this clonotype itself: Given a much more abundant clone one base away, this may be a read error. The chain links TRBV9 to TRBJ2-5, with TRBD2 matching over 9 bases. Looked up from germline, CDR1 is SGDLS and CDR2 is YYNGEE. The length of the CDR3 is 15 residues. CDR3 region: CASSALAGNQETQHF. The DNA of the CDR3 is TGTGCCAGCAGCGCCCTAGCGGGAAATCAAGAGACCCAGCACTTC.

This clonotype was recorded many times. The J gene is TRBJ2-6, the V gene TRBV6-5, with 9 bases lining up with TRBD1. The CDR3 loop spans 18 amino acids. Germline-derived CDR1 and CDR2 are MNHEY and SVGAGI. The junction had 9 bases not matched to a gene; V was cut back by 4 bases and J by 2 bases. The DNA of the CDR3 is TGTGCCAGCAGTTCCAGGACAGGGGTAGGGACTGGGGCCAACGTCCTGACTTTC. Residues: CASSSRTGVGTGANVLTF.

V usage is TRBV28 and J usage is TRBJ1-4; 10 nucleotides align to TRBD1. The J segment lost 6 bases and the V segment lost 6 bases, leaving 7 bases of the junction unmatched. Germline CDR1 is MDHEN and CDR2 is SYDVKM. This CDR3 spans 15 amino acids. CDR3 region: CASSDGQGGDEKLFF. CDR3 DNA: TGTGCCAGCAGCGATGGACAGGGGGGAGATGAAAAACTGTTTTTT.

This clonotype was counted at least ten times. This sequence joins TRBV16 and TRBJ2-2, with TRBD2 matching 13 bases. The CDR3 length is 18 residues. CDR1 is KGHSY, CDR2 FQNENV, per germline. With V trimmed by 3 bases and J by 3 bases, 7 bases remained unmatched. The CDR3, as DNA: TGTGCCAGCAGCCAGCCCCGGACTAGCGGGGGATACACCGGGGAGCTGTTTTTT. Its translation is CASSQPRTSGGYTGELFF.

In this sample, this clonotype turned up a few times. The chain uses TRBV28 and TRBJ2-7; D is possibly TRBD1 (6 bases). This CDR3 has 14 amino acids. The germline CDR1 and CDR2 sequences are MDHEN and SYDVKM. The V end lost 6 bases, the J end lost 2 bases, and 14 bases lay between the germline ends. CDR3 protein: CASSRGGQPYEQYF. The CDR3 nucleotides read TGTGCCAGCAGCAGGGGCGGACAGCCCTACGAGCAGTACTTC.

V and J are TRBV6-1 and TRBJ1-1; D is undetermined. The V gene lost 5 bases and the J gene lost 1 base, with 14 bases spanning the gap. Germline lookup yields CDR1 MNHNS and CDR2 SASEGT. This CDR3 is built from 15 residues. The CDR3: CASSYSIVKNTEAFF. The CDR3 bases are TGTGCCAGCAGTTACTCGATAGTGAAGAACACTGAAGCTTTCTTT.

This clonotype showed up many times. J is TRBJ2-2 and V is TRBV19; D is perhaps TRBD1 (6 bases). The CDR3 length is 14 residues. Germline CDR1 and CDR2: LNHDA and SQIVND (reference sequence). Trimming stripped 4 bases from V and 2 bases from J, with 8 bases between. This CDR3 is CASSRQDNTGELFF. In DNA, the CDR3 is TGTGCCAGTAGTAGACAGGACAACACCGGGGAGCTGTTTTTT.

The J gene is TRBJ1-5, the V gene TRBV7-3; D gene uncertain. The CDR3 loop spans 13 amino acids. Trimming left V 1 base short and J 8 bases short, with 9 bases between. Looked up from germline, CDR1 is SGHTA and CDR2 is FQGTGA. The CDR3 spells CASSLRGNEPQHF. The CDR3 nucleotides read TGTGCCAGCAGCTTAAGGGGAAATGAGCCCCAGCATTTT.

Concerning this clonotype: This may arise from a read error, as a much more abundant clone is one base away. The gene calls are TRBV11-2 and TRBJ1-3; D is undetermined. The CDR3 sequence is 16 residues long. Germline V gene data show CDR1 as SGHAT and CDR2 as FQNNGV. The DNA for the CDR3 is TGTGCCGGCAGCTTACTGCGGGTAAAAACTGGAAACACCATATATTTT. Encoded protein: CAGSLLRVKTGNTIYF. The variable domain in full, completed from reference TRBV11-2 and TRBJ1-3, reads EAGVAQSPRYKIIEKRQSVAFWCNPISGHATLYWYQQILGQGPKLLIQFQNNGVVDDSQLPKDRFSAERLKGVDSTLKIQPAKLEDSAVYLCAGSLLRVKTGNTIYFGEGSWLTVV.

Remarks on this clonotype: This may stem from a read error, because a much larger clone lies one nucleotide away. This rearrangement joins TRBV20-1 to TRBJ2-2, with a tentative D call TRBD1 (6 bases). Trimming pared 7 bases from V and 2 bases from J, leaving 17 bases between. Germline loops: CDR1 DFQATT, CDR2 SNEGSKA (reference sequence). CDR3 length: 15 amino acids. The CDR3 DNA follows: TGCAGTGTCCCGGCGCGCAGGGGAAACACCGGGGAGCTGTTTTTT. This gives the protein CSVPARRGNTGELFF.

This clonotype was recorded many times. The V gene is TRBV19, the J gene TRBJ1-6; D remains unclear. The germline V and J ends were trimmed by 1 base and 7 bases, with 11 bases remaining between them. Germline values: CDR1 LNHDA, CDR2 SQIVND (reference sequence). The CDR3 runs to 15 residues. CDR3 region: CASSIGRDRNSPLHF. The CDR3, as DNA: TGTGCCAGTAGTATAGGAAGGGATCGGAATTCACCCCTCCACTTT.

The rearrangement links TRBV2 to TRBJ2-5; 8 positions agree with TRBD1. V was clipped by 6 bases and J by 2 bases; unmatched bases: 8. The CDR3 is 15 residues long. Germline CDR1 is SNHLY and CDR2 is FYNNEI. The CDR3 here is CASRHTQGGQETQYF. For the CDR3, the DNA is TGTGCCAGCAGGCACACACAGGGGGGTCAAGAGACCCAGTACTTC.

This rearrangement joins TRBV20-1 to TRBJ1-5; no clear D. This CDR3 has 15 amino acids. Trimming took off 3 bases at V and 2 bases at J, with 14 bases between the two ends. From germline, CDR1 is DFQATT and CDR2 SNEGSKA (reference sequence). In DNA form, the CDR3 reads TGCAGTGCTAGCCGGGCTCCTGAGGGCAATCAGCCCCAGCATTTT. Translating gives CSASRAPEGNQPQHF.

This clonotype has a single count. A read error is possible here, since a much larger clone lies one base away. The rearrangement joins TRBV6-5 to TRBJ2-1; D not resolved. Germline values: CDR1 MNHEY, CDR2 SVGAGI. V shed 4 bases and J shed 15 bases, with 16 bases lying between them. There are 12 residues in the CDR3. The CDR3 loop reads CASSSGPLVRFF. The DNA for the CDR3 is TGTGCCAGCAGTTCCGGCCCCCTGGTGCGGTTCTTC.

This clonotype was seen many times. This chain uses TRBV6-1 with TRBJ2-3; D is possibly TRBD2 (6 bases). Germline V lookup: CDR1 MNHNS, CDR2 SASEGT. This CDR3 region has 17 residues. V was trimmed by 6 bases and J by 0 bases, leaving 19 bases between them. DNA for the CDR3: TGTGCCAGCAGCGAGAAGCGGGCTTCAATTAGCACAGATACGCAGTATTTT. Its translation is CASSEKRASISTDTQYF.

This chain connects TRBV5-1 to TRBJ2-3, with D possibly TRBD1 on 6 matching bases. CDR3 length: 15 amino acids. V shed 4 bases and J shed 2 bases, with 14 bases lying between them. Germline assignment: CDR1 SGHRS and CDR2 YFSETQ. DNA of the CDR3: TGCGCCAGCAGCGTTCCTGGACAGAACACAGATACGCAGTATTTT. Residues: CASSVPGQNTDTQYF.

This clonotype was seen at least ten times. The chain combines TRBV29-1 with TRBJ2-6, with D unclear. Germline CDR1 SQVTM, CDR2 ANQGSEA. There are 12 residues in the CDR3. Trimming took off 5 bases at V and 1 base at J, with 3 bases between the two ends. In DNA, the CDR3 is TGCAGCGTTACTTCTGGGGCCAACGTCCTGACTTTC. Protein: CSVTSGANVLTF.

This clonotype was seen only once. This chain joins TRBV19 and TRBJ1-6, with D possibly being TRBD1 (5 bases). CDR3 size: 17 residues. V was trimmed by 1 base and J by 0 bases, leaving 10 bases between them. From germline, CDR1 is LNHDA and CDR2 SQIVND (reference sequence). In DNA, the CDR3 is TGTGCCAGTAGTATAGTCTCAGGGAGCTCCTATAATTCACCCCTCCACTTT. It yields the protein CASSIVSGSSYNSPLHF.

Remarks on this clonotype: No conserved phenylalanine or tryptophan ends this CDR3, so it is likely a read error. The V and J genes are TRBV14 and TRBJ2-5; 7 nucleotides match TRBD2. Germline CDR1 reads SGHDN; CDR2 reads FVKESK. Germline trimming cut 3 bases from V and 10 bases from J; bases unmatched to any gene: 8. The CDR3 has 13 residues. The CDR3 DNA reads TGTGCCAGCAGCCACCCCCCACAGCGGGACCAGTACTCC. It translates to CASSHPPQRDQYS.

The CDR3 is CASSQELRLEAFF. Written as DNA, the CDR3 is TGCGCCAGCAGCCAAGAATTACGCCTTGAAGCTTTCTTT. V usage is TRBV4-3 and J usage is TRBJ1-1; the D is unclear. With 0 bases removed from V and 7 bases from J, the gap between germline ends came to 9 bases. The CDR3 extends over 13 amino acids. Germline loops: CDR1 LGHNA, CDR2 YSLEER.

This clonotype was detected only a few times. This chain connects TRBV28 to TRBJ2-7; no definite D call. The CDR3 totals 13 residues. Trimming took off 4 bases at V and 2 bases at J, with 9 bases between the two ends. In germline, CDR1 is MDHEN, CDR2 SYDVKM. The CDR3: CASSSASPYEQYF. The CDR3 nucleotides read TGTGCCAGCAGTTCAGCCAGTCCCTACGAGCAGTACTTC.